These T cell receptor beta chains were read from a single sample in a study of chemoradiotherapy in HPV16-positive cancers. Clones were read by immunoSEQ multiplex PCR, and TCRdb kept only the in-frame ones, dropping some. The sample yields several thousand clones, over 75% seen once. This specimen was tumor tissue, taken from a patient who underwent chemoradiotherapy. The receptors here all came from a human donor with HPV-associated anogenital cancer. The CDR3 runs from the conserved cysteine through the conserved F or W. Fields, in order: CDR3 length, clone size, D gene, J gene, V gene, CDR3 protein, CDR3 DNA. A D gene is named only where the DNA matches it firmly. Some rows have no size entry. The others give once, few or many, or a class for an expanded clone.

>15|once|.|TRBJ1-1|TRBV7-8
CASSSRTGPNTEAFF
TGTGCCAGCAGCTCCCGGACGGGGCCGAACACTGAAGCTTTCTTT
>12|.|.|TRBJ1-3|TRBV5-1
CASSSGGNTIYF
TGCGCCAGCAGCTCAGGAGGAAACACCATATATTTT
>15|.|.|TRBJ1-2|TRBV5-1
CASGATGWANYGYTF
TGCGCCAGCGGGGCGACAGGATGGGCTAACTATGGCTACACCTTC
>14|.|.|TRBJ1-5|TRBV2
CASSRTAEGQPQHF
TGTGCCAGCAGTAGGACAGCCGAGGGTCAGCCCCAGCATTTT
>14|few|TRBD1|TRBJ1-1|TRBV5-1
CATNTGQEGTEAFF
TGCGCCACCAATACGGGACAGGAGGGCACTGAAGCTTTCTTT
>13|.|.|TRBJ1-1|TRBV27
CASSSSQNTEAFF
TGTGCCAGCAGTTCCTCACAGAACACTGAAGCTTTCTTT
>11|.|.|TRBJ2-1|TRBV25-1
CASSEYNEQFF
TGTGCCAGCAGTGAATACAATGAGCAGTTCTTC
>17|.|.|TRBJ1-1|TRBV7-8
CASSLVVGHSGHTEAFF
TGTGCCAGCAGCTTAGTAGTGGGCCATTCGGGGCACACTGAAGCTTTCTTT
>13|.|TRBD1|TRBJ1-1|TRBV30
CAWRRQGNTEAFF
TGTGCCTGGCGGCGACAGGGAAACACTGAAGCTTTCTTT
>13|.|.|TRBJ1-6|TRBV7-9
CASSTTGNSPLHF
TGTGCCAGCAGCACCACAGGGAATTCACCCCTCCACTTT
>15|once|.|TRBJ1-6|TRBV9
CASSDWGDRGSPLHF
TGTGCCAGCAGTGATTGGGGAGACCGTGGTTCACCCCTCCACTTT
>15|.|TRBD1|TRBJ2-7|TRBV28
CASRGWGDRVSEQYF
TGTGCCAGCAGGGGCTGGGGGGACAGGGTGAGCGAGCAGTACTTC
>13|once|.|TRBJ1-2|TRBV7-2
CASSLNPGYGYTF
TGTGCCAGCAGCTTAAACCCGGGCTATGGCTACACCTTC
>13|.|.|TRBJ1-1|TRBV30
CAWKRPGTTEAFF
TGTGCCTGGAAACGGCCAGGGACGACTGAAGCTTTCTTT
>16|.|TRBD2|TRBJ2-3|TRBV5-1
CASKEGTSGVIDTQYF
TGCGCCAGCAAGGAGGGAACTAGCGGGGTTATAGATACGCAGTATTTT
>17|once|.|TRBJ2-3|TRBV28
CASSLWATSTSTDTQYF
TGTGCCAGCAGTTTGTGGGCGACTAGTACTAGCACAGATACGCAGTATTTT
>14|few|.|TRBJ1-1|TRBV14
CASSQELEGSVAFF
TGTGCCAGCAGCCAAGAGTTAGAAGGGAGTGTGGCTTTCTTT
>15|.|.|TRBJ1-1|TRBV18
CASSPPETWDTEAFF
TGTGCCAGCTCTCCGCCGGAGACGTGGGACACTGAAGCTTTCTTT
>16|.|.|TRBJ1-1|TRBV4-3
CASSQDFGPGNTEAFF
TGCGCCAGCAGCCAAGATTTCGGGCCCGGGAACACTGAAGCTTTCTTT
>15|.|.|TRBJ1-6|TRBV5-1
CASSLGWGSNSPLHF
TGCGCCAGCAGCTTGGGGTGGGGCTCTAATTCACCCCTCCACTTT
>14|.|.|TRBJ1-2|TRBV5-4
CASSLVDGRDGYTF
TGTGCCAGCAGCTTGGTAGACGGTAGGGATGGCTACACCTTC
>15|.|.|TRBJ1-2|TRBV10-3
CAISESGSPNYGYTF
TGTGCCATCAGTGAGTCCGGGAGTCCAAACTATGGCTACACCTTC
>14|.|.|TRBJ1-5|TRBV6-4
CASSQGAGNQPQHF
TGTGCCAGCAGTCAAGGGGCCGGCAATCAGCCCCAGCATTTT
>15|.|.|TRBJ1-1|TRBV4-2
CASSHGRDFNTEAFF
TGTGCCAGCAGCCATGGGAGGGATTTCAACACTGAAGCTTTCTTT
>13|.|.|TRBJ2-7|TRBV11-3
CASSPPHSPEQYF
TGTGCCAGCAGCCCACCACACTCGCCAGAGCAGTACTTC
>15|few|TRBD1|TRBJ2-4|TRBV9
CASSVMPGQKNIQYF
TGTGCCAGCAGCGTAATGCCGGGACAGAAAAACATTCAGTACTTC
>14|few|TRBD1|TRBJ2-7|TRBV7-6
CASGVQGALYEQYF
TGTGCCAGCGGAGTACAGGGGGCCTTGTACGAGCAGTACTTC
>15|.|.|TRBJ2-6|TRBV6-5
CASSYRGSGANVLTF
TGTGCCAGCAGTTACAGAGGCTCTGGGGCCAACGTCCTGACTTTC
>13|.|.|TRBJ1-2|TRBV5-6
CASSSGGDYGYTF
TGTGCCAGCAGTTCTGGGGGGGACTATGGCTACACCTTC
>15|.|.|TRBJ1-5|TRBV28
CASSYSRSGNQPQHF
TGTGCCAGCAGTTACAGTAGGAGCGGCAATCAGCCCCAGCATTTT
>14|once|TRBD1|TRBJ2-7|TRBV28
CASRGTGPVGEQYF
TGTGCCAGCAGGGGGACAGGCCCGGTGGGCGAGCAGTACTTC
>15|once|.|TRBJ1-5|TRBV27
CASSFMGGGNQPQHF
TGTGCCAGCAGTTTTATGGGGGGTGGCAATCAGCCCCAGCATTTT
>15|.|TRBD2|TRBJ2-1|TRBV5-6
CASSLIIGLANEQFF
TGTGCCAGCAGCTTGATTATAGGACTAGCAAACGAGCAGTTCTTC
>16|.|.|TRBJ2-5|TRBV28
CASSWGPQKEGETQYF
TGTGCCAGCAGTTGGGGGCCTCAAAAGGAGGGGGAGACCCAGTACTTC
>11|.|.|TRBJ2-7|TRBV28
CASSYGREQYF
TGTGCCAGCAGTTACGGGCGCGAGCAGTACTTC
>15|few|.|TRBJ2-5|TRBV14
CASSQGYSPLETQYF
TGTGCCAGCAGCCAAGGGTACAGCCCCCTGGAGACCCAGTACTTC
>14|.|.|TRBJ2-5|TRBV27
CASSLVAGLETQYF
TGTGCCAGCAGTCTAGTGGCAGGGTTAGAGACCCAGTACTTC
>13|.|TRBD2|TRBJ2-1|TRBV19
CASSIGTKNEQFF
TGTGCCAGTAGTATCGGGACTAAGAATGAGCAGTTCTTC
>15|.|TRBD1|TRBJ1-4|TRBV6-5
CASSPSPDRDEKLFF
TGTGCCAGCAGCCCTTCCCCGGACAGGGATGAAAAACTGTTTTTT
>16|.|.|TRBJ2-4|TRBV25-1
CASSGETEDTKNIQYF
TGTGCCAGCAGTGGGGAGACGGAGGATACCAAAAACATTCAGTACTTC
>11|.|.|TRBJ1-5|TRBV28
CASSRNQPQHF
TGTGCCAGCAGCCGAAATCAGCCCCAGCATTTT
>12|.|.|TRBJ2-3|TRBV7-3
CASSSNTDTQYF
TGTGCCAGCAGCTCGAACACAGATACGCAGTATTTT
>14|.|.|TRBJ2-5|TRBV7-2
CASSFQRGGETQYF
TGTGCCAGCAGCTTCCAACGGGGCGGAGAGACCCAGTACTTC
>14|.|.|TRBJ2-5|TRBV19
CASSPRGVQETQYF
TGTGCCAGTAGTCCGAGAGGGGTCCAAGAGACCCAGTACTTC
>14|.|.|TRBJ2-7|TRBV2
CASKAQDISYEQYF
TGTGCCAGCAAGGCCCAGGATATCTCCTACGAGCAGTACTTC
>12|.|.|TRBJ2-7|TRBV4-1
CASSAGSYEQYF
TGCGCCAGCAGCGCGGGATCCTACGAGCAGTACTTC
>14|.|.|TRBJ2-3|TRBV28
CASSLLENPDTQYF
TGTGCCAGCAGTTTACTAGAGAACCCAGATACGCAGTATTTT